This record looks at one T cell receptor beta chain sequence and its context. This specimen comes from a study of blood T cell repertoires in COVID-19. Looking at the study overall: Material from acute and convalescent COVID-19 was sourced from the United States, Italy and Spain.

The V gene lost 4 bases and the J gene lost 4 bases, with 16 bases spanning the gap. The CDR3 totals 15 residues. Germline loops: CDR1 MNHEY, CDR2 SVGEGT. Under the authors' procedure: For nucleated cells, counts were estimated from reference gene primer amplification. The protocol was immunoSEQ multiplex PCR, while the TCRdb copy is restricted to in-frame clones and leaves out a portion. Clonal size and the V and J genes are those of that table, whereas D and trimming came from the DNA. Seen here are 52,000 or so clones, around 76% observed once, and the top ten hold about 5.3%. The chain is built from TRBV6-2 or TRBV6-3 and TRBJ1-2; TRBD1 might be the D (6 bases). This TCR derives from a human donor in a cohort sampled during active COVID-19. The sequencing sample was made of peripheral blood. Written as DNA, the CDR3 is TGTGCCAGCAGTTTTAGAGCCGGGACACTCTATGGCTACACCTTC. Translation: CASSFRAGTLYGYTF.